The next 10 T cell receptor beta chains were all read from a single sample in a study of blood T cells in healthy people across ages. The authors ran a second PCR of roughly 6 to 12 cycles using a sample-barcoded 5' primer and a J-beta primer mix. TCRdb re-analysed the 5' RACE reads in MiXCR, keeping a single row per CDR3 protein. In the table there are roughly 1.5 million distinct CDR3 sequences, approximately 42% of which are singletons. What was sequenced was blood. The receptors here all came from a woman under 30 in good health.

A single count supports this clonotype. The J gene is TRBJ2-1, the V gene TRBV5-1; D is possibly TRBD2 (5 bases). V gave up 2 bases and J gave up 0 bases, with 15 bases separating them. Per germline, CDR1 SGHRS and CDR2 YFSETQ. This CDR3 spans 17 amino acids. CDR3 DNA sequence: TGCGCCAGCAGCTTAGGTAGCGCGAGACTCTCCTACAATGAGCAGTTCTTC. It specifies CASSLGSARLSYNEQFF.

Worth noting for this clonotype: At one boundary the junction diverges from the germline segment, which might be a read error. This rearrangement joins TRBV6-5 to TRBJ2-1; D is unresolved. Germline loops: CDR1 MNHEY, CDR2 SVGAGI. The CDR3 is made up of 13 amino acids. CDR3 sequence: CASSYSTINEQFF. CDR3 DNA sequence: TGTGCCAGCAGTTACTCGACCATCAATGAGCAGTTCTTT.

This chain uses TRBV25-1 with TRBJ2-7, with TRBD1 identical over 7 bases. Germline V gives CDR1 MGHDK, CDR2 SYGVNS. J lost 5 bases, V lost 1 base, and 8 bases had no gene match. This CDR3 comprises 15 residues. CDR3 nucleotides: TGTGCCAGCAGTGAATCGGAGACAGGGAACCACGAGCAGTACTTC. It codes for CASSESETGNHEQYF.

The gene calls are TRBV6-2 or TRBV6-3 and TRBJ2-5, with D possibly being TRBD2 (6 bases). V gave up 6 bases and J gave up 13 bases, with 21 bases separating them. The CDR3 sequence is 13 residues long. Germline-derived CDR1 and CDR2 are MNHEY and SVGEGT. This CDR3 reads CASRAPGTSPWYF. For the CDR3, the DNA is TGTGCCAGCAGAGCCCCCGGGACTTCCCCATGGTACTTC.

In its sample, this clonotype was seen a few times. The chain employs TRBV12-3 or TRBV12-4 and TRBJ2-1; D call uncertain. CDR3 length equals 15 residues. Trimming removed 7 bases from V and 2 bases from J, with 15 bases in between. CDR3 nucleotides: TGTGCCAGCACGGCCCGGACCAGGCCCTACAATGAGCAGTTCTTC. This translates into CASTARTRPYNEQFF.

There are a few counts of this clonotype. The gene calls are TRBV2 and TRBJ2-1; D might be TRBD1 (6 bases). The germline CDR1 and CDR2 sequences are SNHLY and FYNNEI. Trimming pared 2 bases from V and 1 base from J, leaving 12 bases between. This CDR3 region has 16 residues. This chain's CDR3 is CASSEKYTGSYNEQFF. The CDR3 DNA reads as TGTGCCAGCAGTGAAAAGTACACAGGGTCCTACAATGAGCAGTTCTTC. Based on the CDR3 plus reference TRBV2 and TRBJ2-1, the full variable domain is EPEVTQTPSHQVTQMGQEVILRCVPISNHLYFYWYRQILGQKVEFLVSFYNNEISEKSEIFDDQFSVERPDGSNFTLKIRSTKLEDSAMYFCASSEKYTGSYNEQFFGPGTRLTVL.

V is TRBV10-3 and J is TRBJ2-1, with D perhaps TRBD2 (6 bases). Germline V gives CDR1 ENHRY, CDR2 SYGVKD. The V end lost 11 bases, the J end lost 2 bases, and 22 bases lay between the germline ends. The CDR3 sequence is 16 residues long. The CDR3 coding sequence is TGTGCCGCGGCGGGTGACGGAGGGGCGACCTACAATGAGCAGTTCTTC. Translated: CAAAGDGGATYNEQFF.

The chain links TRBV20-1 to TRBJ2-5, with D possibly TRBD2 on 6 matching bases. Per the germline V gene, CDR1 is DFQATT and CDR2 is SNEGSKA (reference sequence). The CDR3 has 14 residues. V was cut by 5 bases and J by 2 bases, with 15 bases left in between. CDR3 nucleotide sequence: TGCAGTGCTCAAAAGCGGGTATCACAAGAGACCCAGTACTTC. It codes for CSAQKRVSQETQYF.

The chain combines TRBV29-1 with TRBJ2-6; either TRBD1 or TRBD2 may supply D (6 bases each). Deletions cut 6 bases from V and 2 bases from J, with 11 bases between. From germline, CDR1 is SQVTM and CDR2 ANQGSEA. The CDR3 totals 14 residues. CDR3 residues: CSVWGAAGANVLTF. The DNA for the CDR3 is TGCAGCGTCTGGGGGGCGGCTGGGGCCAACGTCCTGACTTTC. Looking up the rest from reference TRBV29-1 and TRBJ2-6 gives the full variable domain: SAVISQKPSRDICQRGTSLTIQCQVDSQVTMMFWYRQQPGQSLTLIATANQGSEATYESGFVIDKFPISRPNLTFSTLTVSNMSPEDSSIYLCSVWGAAGANVLTFGAGSRLTVL.

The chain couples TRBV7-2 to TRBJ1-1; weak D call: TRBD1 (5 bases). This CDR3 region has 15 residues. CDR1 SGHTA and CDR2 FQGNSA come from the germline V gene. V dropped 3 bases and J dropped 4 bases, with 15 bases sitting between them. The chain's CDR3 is CASSLAGPAGTEAFF. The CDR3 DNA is TGTGCCAGCAGCTTGGCGGGGCCTGCGGGCACTGAAGCTTTCTTT. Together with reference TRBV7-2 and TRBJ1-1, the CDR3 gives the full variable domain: GAGVSQSPSNKVTEKGKDVELRCDPISGHTALYWYRQSLGQGLEFLIYFQGNSAPDKSGLPSDRFSAERTGGSVSTLTIQRTQQEDSAVYLCASSLAGPAGTEAFFGQGTRLTVV.